This record looks at one TCR beta chain sequence and its context. Its antigen remains unidentified. The data originate from a study of cytomegalovirus exposure and HLA in healthy donors. Notes on the study in general: Among donors in an Asian-associated ancestry cluster, a later analysis reportedly found fewer N-insertions than the roughly 700-donor mean. With DRB1 most and HLA-C fewest, TCR association rates differed between HLA loci in a later analysis. Being indistinguishable, some V segments were excluded, TRBV6-2 and TRBV6-3 among them.

From germline, CDR1 is SEHNR and CDR2 FQNEAQ (reference sequence). Trimming stripped 0 bases from V and 2 bases from J, with 7 bases between. CDR3 length: 14 residues. The PCR made use of 60 Vbeta and 13 Jbeta primers. This table comes from immunoSEQ multiplex PCR, and its TCRdb copy is limited to in-frame clones, with some not included. This sample carries tens of thousands of clones, with approximately 4.2% going to the ten biggest clones. The TCR sequence derives from a man between 18 and 35 years old in good health and CMV-seropositive. The chain recombines TRBV7-9 with TRBJ2-5; TRBD1 might be the D (5 bases). Specimen: PBMCs. The CDR3 spells CASSLAREQETQYF. The CDR3 region has the DNA TGTGCCAGCAGCTTAGCCAGGGAACAAGAGACCCAGTACTTC.